Listed below are T cell receptor beta chains from one sample, sequenced in a study of blood T cell repertoires in COVID-19. Profiling relied on immunoSEQ multiplex PCR, and the TCRdb table lists in-frame clones only, not all of them. The sample carries 200,000 to 250,000 clones, about 91% recorded once. Material: PBMCs or T cells enriched from blood (not recorded which). All receptors derive from a woman aged 25-40 years with acute COVID-19. Both conserved end residues are part of each CDR3. D genes are given only for firm matches. Only part of the rows carry a size: once, few, many, or a class if the clone is expanded.

d_call	j_call	clone_size	v_call	cdr3_aa	cdr3_nt
TRBD1	TRBJ2-1	-	TRBV5-1	CASSSGTGDNNEQFF	TGCGCCAGCAGCTCCGGGACAGGGGACAACAATGAGCAGTTCTTC
-	TRBJ2-1	-	TRBV12-3/TRBV12-4	CASLSYNEQFF	TGTGCCAGCCTCTCCTACAATGAGCAGTTCTTC
TRBD1	TRBJ2-5	-	TRBV5-1	CASSQGQGRQETQYF	TGCGCCAGCAGCCAGGGACAGGGTAGGCAAGAGACCCAGTACTTC
TRBD2	TRBJ2-1	-	TRBV5-6	CASSFRSGGYNEQFF	TGTGCCAGCAGCTTTCGAAGCGGGGGGTACAATGAGCAGTTCTTC
-	TRBJ1-1	-	TRBV30	CAWSPPTSWRNTEAFF	TGTGCCTGGAGTCCCCCGACGTCATGGAGAAACACTGAAGCTTTCTTT
TRBD1	TRBJ1-4	-	TRBV4-1	CASSQVEGRGQEKLFF	TGCGCCAGCAGCCAAGTAGAGGGCAGGGGGCAAGAAAAACTGTTTTTT
TRBD2	TRBJ2-1	-	TRBV27	CASSPGGNEQFF	TGTGCCAGCAGTCCGGGGGGGAATGAGCAGTTCTTC
TRBD1	TRBJ1-2	-	TRBV6-5	CASSRDRAYGYTF	TGTGCCAGCAGTCGGGACAGGGCGTATGGCTACACCTTC
-	TRBJ1-1	-	TRBV10-2	CASSPGITRVAEAFF	TGCGCCAGCAGCCCAGGGATCACCCGGGTAGCTGAAGCTTTCTTT
TRBD2	TRBJ2-2	-	TRBV5-1	CASTVRGDTGELFF	TGCGCCAGCACAGTTCGGGGGGACACCGGGGAGCTGTTTTTT
-	TRBJ1-6	-	TRBV19	CASAAPGSYNSPLHF	TGTGCCAGCGCCGCCCCCGGTTCCTATAATTCACCCCTCCACTTT
-	TRBJ1-5	-	TRBV6-1	CASSEKKVWQNSNQPQHF	TGTGCCAGCAGTGAGAAAAAAGTGTGGCAGAATAGCAATCAGCCCCAGCATTTT
TRBD1	TRBJ1-2	-	TRBV12-5	CASGPSTGGSNYGYTF	TGTGCTAGTGGCCCAAGTACAGGGGGCAGTAACTATGGCTACACCTTC
TRBD1	TRBJ2-7	-	TRBV7-2	CASSLVPGWTGISF	TGTGCCAGCAGCTTAGTACCAGGATGGACAGGGATATCATTC
-	TRBJ1-3	-	TRBV10-2	CASSDPSRDTIYF	TGCGCCAGCAGTGACCCCTCGCGAGACACCATATATTTT
-	TRBJ2-3	-	TRBV5-1	CASSSTVTSTDTQYF	TGCGCCAGCAGCTCGACAGTAACTAGCACAGATACGCAGTATTTT
TRBD2	TRBJ2-3	-	TRBV11-3	CASSPTSGGIGTQYF	TGTGCCAGCAGCCCGACTAGCGGGGGAATCGGTACGCAGTATTTT
-	TRBJ2-3	-	TRBV5-5	CASSLSQALYF	TGTGCCAGCAGCTTGTCGCAGGCACTCTATTTT
-	TRBJ2-7	-	TRBV6-5	CASSPGDEQYF	TGTGCCAGCTCTCCAGGGGACGAGCAGTACTTC
-	TRBJ2-7	-	TRBV6-5	CASSTTGQFPYEQYF	TGTGCCAGCAGTACTACTGGACAGTTTCCCTACGAGCAGTACTTC
-	TRBJ1-5	-	TRBV4-1	CASSQGQFSNQPQHF	TGCGCCAGCAGCCAAGGACAATTTAGCAATCAGCCCCAGCATTTT
-	TRBJ1-1	-	TRBV3-1/TRBV3-2	CASSQEGLRAEAFF	TGTGCCAGCAGCCAAGAAGGGCTGAGGGCTGAAGCTTTCTTT
TRBD1	TRBJ2-3	-	TRBV28	CASSLLDRGDTDTQYF	TGTGCCAGCAGTCTCCTGGACAGGGGGGACACAGATACGCAGTATTTT
-	TRBJ1-2	-	TRBV7-8	CASSYRELELYGYTF	TGTGCCAGCAGCTACAGGGAACTAGAGCTCTATGGCTACACCTTC
-	TRBJ1-3	-	TRBV4-3	CASSPRQFSGNTIYF	TGCGCCAGCAGCCCCCGACAGTTCTCTGGAAACACCATATATTTT
-	TRBJ1-1	-	TRBV10-3	CAIRLERNTEAFF	TGTGCCATCAGATTGGAGAGGAACACTGAAGCTTTCTTT
-	TRBJ1-2	-	TRBV12-3/TRBV12-4	CASSTGRTYGYTF	TGTGCCAGCAGCACAGGGAGAACCTATGGCTACACCTTC
-	TRBJ1-6	-	TRBV5-1	CASSLTGQEYSPLHF	TGCGCCAGCAGCTTAACAGGTCAGGAGTATTCACCCCTCCACTTT
TRBD1	TRBJ2-7	-	TRBV5-1	CASRFGTGDSYEQYF	TGCGCCAGCAGATTTGGGACAGGAGATTCCTACGAGCAGTACTTC
-	TRBJ2-7	few	TRBV6-2/TRBV6-3	CASRYSTGFTYEQYF	TGTGCCAGCAGGTACTCGACAGGCTTCACCTACGAGCAGTACTTC
-	TRBJ1-5	-	TRBV10-3	CAISTGDQPQHF	TGTGCCATCAGTACGGGGGATCAGCCCCAGCATTTT
-	TRBJ2-5	-	TRBV5-1	CASSSRGETQYF	TGCGCCAGCAGCTCTCGCGGAGAGACCCAGTACTTC
-	TRBJ1-1	-	TRBV5-5	CASSGGYRANTEAFF	TGTGCCAGCAGCGGAGGATACCGGGCTAACACTGAAGCTTTCTTT
-	TRBJ2-5	once	TRBV11-2	CASSLAPNREETQYF	TGTGCCAGCAGCTTAGCCCCTAACAGGGAAGAGACCCAGTACTTC
TRBD1	TRBJ1-2	-	TRBV29-1	CSVLGQGAFGYTF	TGCAGCGTCCTAGGACAGGGGGCGTTTGGCTACACCTTC
TRBD1	TRBJ2-3	-	TRBV15	CATSPGTGGYTDTQYF	TGTGCCACCAGCCCCGGAACAGGGGGCTACACAGATACGCAGTATTTT
-	TRBJ2-5	-	TRBV3-1/TRBV3-2	CASSLTGSQETQYF	TGTGCCAGCAGCCTGACAGGCTCACAAGAGACCCAGTACTTC
-	TRBJ2-7	-	TRBV7-2	CASSILFYEQYF	TGTGCCAGCAGCATCCTTTTCTACGAGCAGTACTTC
-	TRBJ1-1	-	TRBV7-6	CASSFRGVGNTEAFF	TGTGCCAGCAGCTTTAGGGGTGTGGGGAACACTGAAGCTTTCTTT
-	TRBJ1-6	-	TRBV5-1	CASRTELNSPLHF	TGCGCCAGCAGGACAGAACTCAATTCACCCCTCCACTTT
-	TRBJ1-3	-	TRBV4-3	CASSQARFPGNTIYF	TGCGCCAGCAGCCAAGCGAGATTTCCTGGAAACACCATATATTTT
-	TRBJ1-1	-	TRBV5-1	CASSLQHLNTEAFF	TGCGCCAGCAGCTTACAACATTTGAACACTGAAGCTTTCTTT
-	TRBJ2-7	-	TRBV7-6	CASTLRGGQDPEQYF	TGTGCCAGCACCCTCAGGGGGGGACAGGATCCCGAGCAGTACTTC
TRBD1	TRBJ1-2	-	TRBV5-1	CASSPGQHGYGYTF	TGCGCCAGCAGCCCGGGACAGCACGGGTATGGCTACACCTTC
TRBD1	TRBJ1-2	-	TRBV10-3	CATGGDSNYGYTF	TGTGCCACGGGCGGGGACAGTAACTATGGCTACACCTTC
TRBD1	TRBJ1-4	-	TRBV7-9	CASSSGTVGEKLFF	TGTGCCAGCAGCTCAGGGACAGTAGGCGAAAAACTGTTTTTT
-	TRBJ2-7	once	TRBV27	CASSSGYEQYF	TGTGCCAGCAGTTCGGGCTACGAGCAGTACTTC
-	TRBJ2-7	-	TRBV7-2	CASSTQGRGHSYEQYF	TGTGCCAGCAGCACCCAAGGGCGGGGTCACTCCTACGAGCAGTACTTC
-	TRBJ2-2	-	TRBV12-5	CASGWGQTNTGELFF	TGTGCTAGTGGCTGGGGGCAGACGAACACCGGGGAGCTGTTTTTT
-	TRBJ2-1	-	TRBV6-5	CASRRETRDSEQFF	TGTGCCAGCAGGCGAGAGACTAGGGACAGTGAGCAGTTCTTC
-	TRBJ1-1	-	TRBV18	CASSPGLYRKTNTEAFF	TGTGCCAGCTCACCAGGTCTGTACAGAAAAACGAACACTGAAGCTTTCTTT